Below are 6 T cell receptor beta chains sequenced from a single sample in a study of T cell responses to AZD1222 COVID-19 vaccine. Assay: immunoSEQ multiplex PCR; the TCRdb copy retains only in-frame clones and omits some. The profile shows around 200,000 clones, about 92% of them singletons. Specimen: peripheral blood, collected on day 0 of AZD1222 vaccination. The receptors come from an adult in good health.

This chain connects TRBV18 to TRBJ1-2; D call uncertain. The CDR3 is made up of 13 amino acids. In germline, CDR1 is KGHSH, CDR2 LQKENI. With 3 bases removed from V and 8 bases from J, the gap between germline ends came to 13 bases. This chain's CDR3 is CASSPSSVEGYTF. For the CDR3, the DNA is TGTGCCAGCTCACCCTCGTCTGTGGAAGGCTACACCTTC.

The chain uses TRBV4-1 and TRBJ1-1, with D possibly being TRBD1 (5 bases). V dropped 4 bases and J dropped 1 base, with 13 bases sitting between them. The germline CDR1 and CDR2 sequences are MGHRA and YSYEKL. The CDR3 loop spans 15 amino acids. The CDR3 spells CASSLGQGGNTEAFF. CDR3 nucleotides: TGCGCCAGCAGCCTAGGTCAGGGCGGGAACACTGAAGCTTTCTTT.

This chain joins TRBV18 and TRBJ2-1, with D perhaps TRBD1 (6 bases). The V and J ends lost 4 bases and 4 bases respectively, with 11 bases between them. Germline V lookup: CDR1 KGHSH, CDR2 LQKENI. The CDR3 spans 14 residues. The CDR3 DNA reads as TGTGCCAGCTCACTCGACGGGACATACAATGAGCAGTTCTTC. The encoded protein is CASSLDGTYNEQFF.

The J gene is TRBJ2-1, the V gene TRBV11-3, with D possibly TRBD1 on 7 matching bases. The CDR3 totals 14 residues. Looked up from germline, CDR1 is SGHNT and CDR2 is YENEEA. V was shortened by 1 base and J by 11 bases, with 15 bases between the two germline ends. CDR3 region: CASSLAGGNGKQFF. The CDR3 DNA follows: TGTGCCAGCAGCTTAGCAGGGGGGAATGGGAAGCAGTTCTTC.

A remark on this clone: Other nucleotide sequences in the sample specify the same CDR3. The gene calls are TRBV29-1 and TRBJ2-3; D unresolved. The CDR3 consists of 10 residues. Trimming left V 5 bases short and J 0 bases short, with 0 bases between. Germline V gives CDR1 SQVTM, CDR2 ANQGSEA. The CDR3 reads CSVSTDTQYF. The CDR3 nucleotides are TGCAGCGTTAGCACAGATACGCAGTATTTT.

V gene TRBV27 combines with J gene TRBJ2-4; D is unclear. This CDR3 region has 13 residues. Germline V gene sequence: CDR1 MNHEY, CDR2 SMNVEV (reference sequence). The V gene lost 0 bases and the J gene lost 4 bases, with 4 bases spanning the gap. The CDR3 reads CASSLSEKNIQYF. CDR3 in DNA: TGTGCCAGCAGTTTATCGGAAAAAAACATTCAGTACTTC.